This TCR beta chain was profiled in a study of blood T cell repertoires in COVID-19. Study information: Samples taken during acute and convalescent COVID-19 were collected in the United States, Italy and Spain. The cDNA or gDNA used as material had been derived from T cells, B-cell-depleted T cells, or PBMCs.

In the authors' workflow: The assay estimated nucleated cells by amplifying reference gene primers. TCRdb's copy holds only in-frame clones and misses some; the assay was immunoSEQ multiplex PCR. From that table come the V and J calls and clone size; the DNA was used to work out D and trimming. This sample carries some 68,000 clones, 80% to 90% of them seen once, and the ten largest clones take roughly 2.3%. CDR3 length: 16 residues. In germline, CDR1 is MDHEN, CDR2 SYDVKM. Trimming took 6 bases from V and 5 from J; bases not matched to a gene: 15. The rearrangement links TRBV28 to TRBJ1-2; 7 bases are a match to TRBD1. The origin of this receptor is a human donor in a cohort sampled during active COVID-19. Sequenced material: peripheral blood. As DNA, the CDR3 is TGTGCCAGCAGGCGCAGGACCGGACAGGATGGGTATGGCTACACCTTC. As protein: CASRRRTGQDGYGYTF.